This entry lists 14 T cell receptor beta chains sequenced from one sample in a study of shared clonotypes between healthy human individuals. Sequenced by immunoSEQ multiplex PCR; TCRdb stores in-frame clones only, minus some. This sample has 2,500,000 or so clones, with 80% to 95% found just once. The specimen was naive CD4+ T cells from PBMCs. Subset described: CD45RA+ positively selected. The receptors were gathered from a man aged 18 to 35 in good health. Some clones in this sample may be carry-over from other donors' samples.

The chain combines TRBV2 with TRBJ2-2; D remains ambiguous. The CDR3 has 15 amino acids. V gave up 4 bases and J gave up 4 bases, with 13 bases separating them. Germline CDR1 SNHLY, CDR2 FYNNEI. Here the CDR3 reads CASSGLGGATGELFF. CDR3 DNA: TGTGCCAGCAGTGGATTGGGCGGAGCCACCGGGGAGCTGTTTTTT.

The rearrangement links TRBV9 to TRBJ2-3, with D perhaps TRBD2 (5 bases). Germline CDR1 reads SGDLS; CDR2 reads YYNGEE. This CDR3 region has 14 residues. Trimming took off 2 bases at V and 3 bases at J, with 10 bases between the two ends. The DNA of the CDR3 is TGTGCCAGCAGCGTGATAAGCGGTACAGATACGCAGTATTTT. Translation: CASSVISGTDTQYF.

The rearrangement uses TRBV25-1 and TRBJ1-1, with TRBD1 identical over 8 bases. The CDR3 spans 14 residues. The junction had 8 bases not matched to a gene; V was cut back by 4 bases and J by 7 bases. CDR1 is MGHDK, CDR2 SYGVNS, per germline. CDR3 region: CASSAWTGKSEAFF. The DNA for the CDR3 is TGTGCCAGCAGTGCATGGACAGGGAAAAGTGAAGCTTTCTTT. The full variable domain, completed using reference TRBV25-1 and TRBJ1-1, is EADIYQTPRYLVIGTGKKITLECSQTMGHDKMYWYQQDPGMELHLIHYSYGVNSTEKGDLSSESTVSRIRTEHFPLTLESARPSHTSQYLCASSAWTGKSEAFFGQGTRLTVV.

In regard to this clone: This sequence may be a read error, since a much larger clone differs from it by one base. This rearrangement joins TRBV5-5 to TRBJ2-5; D ambiguous. The V gene lost 6 bases and the J gene lost 0 bases, with 0 bases spanning the gap. From germline, CDR1 is SGHKS and CDR2 YYEKEE (reference sequence). This CDR3 contains 10 residues. CDR3 loop: CASNQETQYF. Here the CDR3 DNA reads TGTGCCAGCAACCAAGAGACCCAGTACTTC.

The genes are TRBV19 and TRBJ1-5; 9 bases map to TRBD1. This CDR3 region has 15 residues. Looked up from germline, CDR1 is LNHDA and CDR2 is SQIVND (reference sequence). V was clipped by 9 bases and J by 0 bases; unmatched bases: 6. CDR3 sequence (DNA): TGTGCCAGCTGGACAGGGGTAAATAGCAATCAGCCCCAGCATTTT. As protein: CASWTGVNSNQPQHF.

V usage is TRBV5-4 and J usage is TRBJ1-3; tentative D call: TRBD1 (5 bases). CDR1 SGHNT and CDR2 YYREEE come from the germline V gene (reference sequence). Trimming took 4 bases from V and 0 from J, leaving 8 bases between them. The CDR3 length is 14 residues. CDR3 in amino acids: CASSAGRSGNTIYF. The CDR3 DNA reads TGTGCCAGCAGCGCAGGGCGCTCTGGAAACACCATATATTTT. Full variable domain (remainder filled in from reference TRBV5-4 and TRBJ1-3): ETGVTQSPTHLIKTRGQQVTLRCSSQSGHNTVSWYQQALGQGPQFIFQYYREEENGRGNFPPRFSGLQFPNYSSELNVNALELDDSALYLCASSAGRSGNTIYFGEGSWLTVV.

The J gene is TRBJ2-1, the V gene TRBV5-1, with D possibly TRBD1 on 6 matching bases. CDR1 and CDR2 (germline): SGHRS, YFSETQ. This CDR3 comprises 15 residues. Trimming shortened V by 3 bases and J by 7 bases, and 17 bases separated the two germline ends. For the CDR3, the DNA is TGCGCCAGCAGCTCTACAGGGTCCAGATTGAATGAGCAGTTCTTC. It codes for CASSSTGSRLNEQFF.

This clone was observed once. Written as DNA, the CDR3 is TGTGCCAGCAGTTCTGGACTAGCAGGTTGGGATACGCAGTATTTT. Translating gives CASSSGLAGWDTQYF. The chain links TRBV28 to TRBJ2-3; 8 bases are shared with TRBD2. The CDR3 loop spans 15 amino acids. The junction had 9 bases not matched to a gene; V was cut back by 4 bases and J by 6 bases. The germline V gene has CDR1 MDHEN and CDR2 SYDVKM.

The genes are TRBV12-5 and TRBJ2-5; D gene uncertain. The germline CDR1 and CDR2 sequences are LGHNT and FRNRAP. The germline V and J ends were trimmed by 2 bases and 3 bases, with 10 bases remaining between them. The CDR3 consists of 14 residues. CDR3 sequence (DNA): TGTGCTAGTGGTTTGCGGACGTGGAAAGAGACCCAGTACTTC. It specifies CASGLRTWKETQYF.

This chain uses TRBV5-1 with TRBJ2-1; D gene uncertain. V shed 0 bases and J shed 7 bases, with 14 bases lying between them. Germline values: CDR1 SGHRS, CDR2 YFSETQ. This CDR3 comprises 15 residues. The CDR3 sequence is CASSLGHRVLNEQFF. In DNA, the CDR3 is TGCGCCAGCAGCTTGGGACATAGGGTTTTGAATGAGCAGTTCTTC.

The DNA of the CDR3 is TGTGCCAGCAGCAAGGACAGGGCTGGAAACACCATATATTTT. Residues: CASSKDRAGNTIYF. The chain uses TRBV5-5 and TRBJ1-3; 8 bases match TRBD1. The CDR3 covers 14 residues. Trimming at V came to 4 bases and at J to 2 bases, leaving 2 bases not matched to a gene. Looked up from germline, CDR1 is SGHKS and CDR2 is YYEKEE (reference sequence).

This clone appeared a few times. This sample also contains other DNA sequences that code for the same CDR3. The chain joins TRBV5-1 to TRBJ1-4; 10 bases fit TRBD1. J gave up 6 bases and V 2 bases, and 1 base lay outside the gene matches. The CDR3 runs to 14 residues. In germline, CDR1 is SGHRS, CDR2 YFSETQ. CDR3 in DNA: TGCGCCAGCAGCTTAGGGACAGGGGATGAAAAACTGTTTTTT. It encodes CASSLGTGDEKLFF.

The J gene is TRBJ1-1, the V gene TRBV5-8, with D possibly matching TRBD1 (5 bases). V was shortened by 4 bases and J by 0 bases, with 10 bases between the two germline ends. This CDR3 comprises 14 residues. Germline V gene lookup returns CDR1 SGHTS and CDR2 YDEGEE. The CDR3 DNA reads as TGTGCCAGCAGCCAGACAGAAATGAACACTGAAGCTTTCTTT. Its protein is CASSQTEMNTEAFF.

This rearrangement joins TRBV27 to TRBJ2-3; 14 bases are a match to TRBD2. This CDR3 is built from 18 residues. With V trimmed by 7 bases and J by 4 bases, 13 bases remained unmatched. CDR1 and CDR2 from the germline V gene are MNHEY and SMNVEV (reference sequence). CDR3 in amino acids: CASKSPGLAGVGSDTQYF. CDR3 in DNA: TGTGCCAGCAAATCCCCGGGACTAGCGGGAGTGGGATCAGATACGCAGTATTTT.